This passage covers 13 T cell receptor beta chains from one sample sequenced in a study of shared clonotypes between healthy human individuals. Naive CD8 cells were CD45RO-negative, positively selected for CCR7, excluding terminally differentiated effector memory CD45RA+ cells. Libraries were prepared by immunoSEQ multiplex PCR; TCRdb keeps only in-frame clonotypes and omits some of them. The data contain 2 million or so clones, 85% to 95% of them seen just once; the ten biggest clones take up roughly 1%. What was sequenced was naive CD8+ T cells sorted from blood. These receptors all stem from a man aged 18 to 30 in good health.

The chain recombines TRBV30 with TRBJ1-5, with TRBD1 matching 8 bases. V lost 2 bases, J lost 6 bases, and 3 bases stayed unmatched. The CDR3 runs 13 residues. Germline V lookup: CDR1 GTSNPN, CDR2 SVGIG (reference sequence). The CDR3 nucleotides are TGTGCCTGGAGTTTGGACAGGGCTCAGCCCCAGCATTTT. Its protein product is CAWSLDRAQPQHF.

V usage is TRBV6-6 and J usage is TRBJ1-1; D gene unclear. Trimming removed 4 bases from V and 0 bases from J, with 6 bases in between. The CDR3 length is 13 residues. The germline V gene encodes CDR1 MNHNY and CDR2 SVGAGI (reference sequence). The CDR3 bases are TGTGCCAGCAGTTCGTCCATGAACACTGAAGCTTTCTTT. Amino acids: CASSSSMNTEAFF.

CDR3 protein: CASSPWTSGVGGTQYF. The CDR3 nucleotides are TGTGCCAGCAGCCCCTGGACTAGCGGGGTCGGCGGTACGCAGTATTTT. V is TRBV7-3 and J is TRBJ2-3, with 12 bases identical to TRBD2. Germline V CDR1 and CDR2: SGHTA, FQGTGA. The CDR3 extends over 16 amino acids. Germline trimming cut 5 bases from V and 8 bases from J; bases unmatched to any gene: 11.

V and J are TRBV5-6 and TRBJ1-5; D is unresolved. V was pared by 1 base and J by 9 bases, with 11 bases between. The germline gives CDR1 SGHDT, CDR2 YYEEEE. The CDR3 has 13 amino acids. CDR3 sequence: CASSLSGNGPQHF. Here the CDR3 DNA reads TGTGCCAGCAGCTTGTCCGGGAATGGGCCCCAGCATTTT.

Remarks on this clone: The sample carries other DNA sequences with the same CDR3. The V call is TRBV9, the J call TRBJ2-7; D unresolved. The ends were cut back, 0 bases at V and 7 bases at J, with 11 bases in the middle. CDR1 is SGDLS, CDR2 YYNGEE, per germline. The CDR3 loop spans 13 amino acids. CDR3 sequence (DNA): TGTGCCAGCAGCGTAGGAGGATTGGGTGAGCAGTACTTC. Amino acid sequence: CASSVGGLGEQYF.

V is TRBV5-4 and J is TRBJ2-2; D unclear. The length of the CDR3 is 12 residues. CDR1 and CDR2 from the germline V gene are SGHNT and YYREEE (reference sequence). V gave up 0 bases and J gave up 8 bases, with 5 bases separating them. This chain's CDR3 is CASSLGFGELFF. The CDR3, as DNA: TGTGCCAGCAGCTTGGGCTTTGGGGAGCTGTTTTTT. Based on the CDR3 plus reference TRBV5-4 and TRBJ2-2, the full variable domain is ETGVTQSPTHLIKTRGQQVTLRCSSQSGHNTVSWYQQALGQGPQFIFQYYREEENGRGNFPPRFSGLQFPNYSSELNVNALELDDSALYLCASSLGFGELFFGEGSRLTVL.

Here the CDR3 reads CASSLVGGDLYNEQFF. CDR3 DNA: TGTGCCAGCAGTTTAGTAGGGGGCGATCTCTACAATGAGCAGTTCTTC. The chain joins TRBV27 to TRBJ2-1; TRBD1 agrees at 7 bases. The CDR3 extends over 16 amino acids. J lost 3 bases, V lost 2 bases, and 7 bases had no gene match. Germline V CDR1 and CDR2: MNHEY, SMNVEV (reference sequence).

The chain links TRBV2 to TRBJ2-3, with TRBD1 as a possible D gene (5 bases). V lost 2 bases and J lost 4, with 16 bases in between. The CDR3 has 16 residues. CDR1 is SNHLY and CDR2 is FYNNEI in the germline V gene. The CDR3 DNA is TGTGCCAGCAGTGAAAGGGGTGGGCCACAAGCAGATACGCAGTATTTT. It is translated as CASSERGGPQADTQYF.

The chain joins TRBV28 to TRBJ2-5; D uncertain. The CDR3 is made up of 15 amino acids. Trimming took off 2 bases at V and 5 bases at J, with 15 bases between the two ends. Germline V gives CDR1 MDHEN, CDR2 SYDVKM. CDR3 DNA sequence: TGTGCCAGCAGTTTAGGTCCGAGCCTACGGGAGACCCAGTACTTC. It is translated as CASSLGPSLRETQYF.

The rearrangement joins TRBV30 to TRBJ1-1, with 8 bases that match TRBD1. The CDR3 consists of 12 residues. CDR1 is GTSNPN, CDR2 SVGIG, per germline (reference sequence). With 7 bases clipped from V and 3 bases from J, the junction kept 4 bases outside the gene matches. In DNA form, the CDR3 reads TGTGCCTTGATGACAGGGGACACTGAAGCTTTCTTT. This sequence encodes CALMTGDTEAFF.

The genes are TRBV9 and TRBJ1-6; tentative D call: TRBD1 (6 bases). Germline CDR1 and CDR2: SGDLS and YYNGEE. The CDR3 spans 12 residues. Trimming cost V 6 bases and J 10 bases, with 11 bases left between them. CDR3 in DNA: TGTGCCAGCAAAGAGGGGGAGTCACCCCTCCACTTT. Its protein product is CASKEGESPLHF.

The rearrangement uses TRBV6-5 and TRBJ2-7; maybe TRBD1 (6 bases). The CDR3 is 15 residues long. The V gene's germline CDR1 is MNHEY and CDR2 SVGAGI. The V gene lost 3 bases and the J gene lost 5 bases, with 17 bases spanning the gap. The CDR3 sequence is CASSYYRTALHEQYF. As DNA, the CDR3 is TGTGCCAGCAGTTATTATAGGACAGCCTTGCACGAGCAGTACTTC.

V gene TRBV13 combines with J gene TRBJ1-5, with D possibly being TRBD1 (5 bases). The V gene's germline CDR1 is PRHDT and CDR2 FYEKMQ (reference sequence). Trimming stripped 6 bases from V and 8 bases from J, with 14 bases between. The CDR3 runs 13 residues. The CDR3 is CASSVSRGEPQHF. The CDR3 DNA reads TGTGCCAGCAGTGTTAGCCGGGGGGAGCCCCAGCATTTT.